Following are 28 T cell receptor beta chains from one sample sequenced in a study of regulatory T cells in long-lasting Graves disease. Regarding time point: newly diagnosed GD, antithyroid drugs for less than 3 months. There was RNA extracted from PBMCs, and the TCR library was made from it. Construction of TCR beta libraries relied on iRepertoire HTBI primers and on Arm-PCR targeting CDR3 regions. Via MiXCR, TCRdb re-called the multiplex PCR reads, giving one row per CDR3 protein. The table includes approximately 230,000 distinct CDR3 sequences, around 16% detected once. Sequenced material: peripheral blood mononuclear cells (PBMCs), taken at new diagnosis, from a patient treated with antithyroid drugs. These TCRs come from a female donor with Graves disease.

This clonotype was detected ten times or more. The chain uses TRBV5-6 and TRBJ2-1; D gene uncertain. V was clipped by 0 bases and J by 6 bases, with 10 bases between them. The CDR3 has 14 residues. Germline CDR1 is SGHDT and CDR2 is YYEEEE. The CDR3 sequence: CASSLAGYRNEQFF. For the CDR3, the DNA is TGTGCCAGCAGCTTGGCCGGGTACCGCAATGAGCAGTTCTTC.

J is TRBJ2-5 and V is TRBV2; D might be TRBD2 (6 bases). Germline V CDR1 and CDR2: SNHLY, FYNNEI. Trimming took off 7 bases at V and 5 bases at J, with 11 bases between the two ends. The CDR3 runs to 12 residues. The CDR3: CASTYGGETQYF. The CDR3 DNA follows: TGTGCCAGCACTTATGGGGGGGAGACCCAGTACTTC.

This clonotype appeared many times. The chain joins TRBV12-3 or TRBV12-4 to TRBJ2-5; 7 bases align to TRBD1. The CDR3 has 13 amino acids. Trimming took 10 bases from V and 5 from J; bases not matched to a gene: 10. The chain's CDR3 is CATSGQVRETQYF. In DNA form, the CDR3 reads TGTGCCACCTCCGGACAGGTTCGGGAGACCCAGTACTTC.

The sample holds many counts of this clonotype. V gene TRBV30 combines with J gene TRBJ2-1; D is possibly TRBD2 (5 bases). The CDR3 consists of 14 residues. V lost 1 base, J lost 1 base, and 8 bases lay in between. Germline values: CDR1 GTSNPN, CDR2 SVGIG (reference sequence). CDR3 residues: CAWSGRMSYNEQFF. Here the CDR3 DNA reads TGTGCCTGGAGTGGGAGGATGTCCTACAATGAGCAGTTCTTC.

This clonotype was picked up many times. The chain carries TRBV25-1 and TRBJ1-1, with 7 positions matching TRBD1. The V gene's germline CDR1 is MGHDK and CDR2 SYGVNS. V lost 7 bases, J lost 1 base, and 9 bases stayed unmatched. The CDR3 spans 15 residues. CDR3 region: CASKKTGPQNTEAFF. The CDR3 DNA follows: TGTGCCAGCAAGAAGACAGGGCCCCAGAACACTGAAGCTTTCTTT.

This clonotype has ten or more counts. The rearrangement uses TRBV7-9 and TRBJ1-1; TRBD1 might be the D (6 bases). This CDR3 contains 14 residues. The V gene lost 4 bases and the J gene lost 3 bases, with 12 bases spanning the gap. Germline-derived CDR1 and CDR2 are SEHNR and FQNEAQ (reference sequence). The CDR3 DNA sequence: TGTGCCAGCAGCTCCCTGGGGGCCTACACTGAAGCTTTCTTT. This encodes CASSSLGAYTEAFF. The complete variable domain, with remaining parts taken from reference TRBV7-9 and TRBJ1-1, reads DTGVSQNPRHKITKRGQNVTFRCDPISEHNRLYWYRQTLGQGPEFLTYFQNEAQLEKSRLLSDRFSAERPKGSFSTLEIQRTEQGDSAMYLCASSSLGAYTEAFFGQGTRLTVV.

The table lists this clonotype with many counts. J is TRBJ1-4 and V is TRBV6-1, with a weak D call TRBD1 (5 bases). This CDR3 comprises 14 residues. The germline V gene has CDR1 MNHNS and CDR2 SASEGT. Trimming stripped 0 bases from V and 8 bases from J, with 10 bases between. This CDR3 is CASSEARGTEKLFF. CDR3 DNA: TGTGCCAGCAGTGAAGCGCGGGGGACGGAAAAACTGTTTTTT.

V and J are TRBV5-4 and TRBJ2-3, with 12 positions matching TRBD2. The CDR3 is 16 residues long. CDR1 is SGHNT, CDR2 YYREEE, per germline (reference sequence). Trimming took 1 base from V and 3 from J; bases not matched to a gene: 3. CDR3 sequence (DNA): TGTGCCAGCAGCTTGTCTAGCGGGAGGGTGACAGATACGCAGTATTTT. Residues: CASSLSSGRVTDTQYF.

Comments on this clonotype: A much larger clone is a single base away; this may be a read error. The genes are TRBV5-1 and TRBJ1-1; D call uncertain. The germline gives CDR1 SGHRS, CDR2 YFSETQ. The CDR3 totals 14 residues. In DNA, the CDR3 is TGCGCCGGCAGCTTGGGGAATCAGAACGGTGAAGCTTTCTTT. The encoded protein is CAGSLGNQNGEAFF.

The table lists this clonotype with many counts. V gene TRBV24-1 combines with J gene TRBJ2-5, with 8 nucleotides matching TRBD2. J gave up 7 bases and V 2 bases, and 11 bases lay outside the gene matches. CDR3 size: 16 residues. Looked up from germline, CDR1 is KGHDR and CDR2 is SFDVKD. The CDR3 reads CATSDSLLAAPGTQYF. In DNA form, the CDR3 reads TGTGCCACCAGTGATTCCTTACTAGCGGCCCCAGGGACCCAGTACTTC.

In its sample, this clonotype was seen many times. Here the CDR3 reads CASSLALGTRVGAFF. For the CDR3, the DNA is TGTGCCAGCAGCTTAGCGCTTGGCACCCGTGTTGGAGCTTTCTTT. The chain has TRBV7-9 and TRBJ1-1, with D hard to call. This CDR3 is built from 15 residues. Germline loops: CDR1 SEHNR, CDR2 FQNEAQ (reference sequence). V lost 0 bases, J lost 10 bases, and 18 bases lay in between.

There are many counts of this clonotype. This chain connects TRBV3-1 to TRBJ1-5; 10 bases agree with TRBD1. CDR1 LGHDT and CDR2 YNNKEL come from the germline V gene (reference sequence). Losses at the gene ends were 2 bases for V and 6 bases for J; bases not matched to a gene: 1. The CDR3 has 14 residues. The CDR3 region is CASSQRTGGQPQHF. CDR3 nucleotides: TGTGCCAGCAGCCAAAGGACAGGGGGTCAGCCCCAGCATTTT.

This clonotype was detected many times. The rearrangement links TRBV5-1 to TRBJ2-1; 11 bases match TRBD2. CDR1 is SGHRS and CDR2 is YFSETQ in the germline V gene. The J segment lost 7 bases and the V segment lost 7 bases, leaving 13 bases of the junction unmatched. This CDR3 spans 16 amino acids. CDR3 DNA: TGCGCCAGCGGACCGGGGGTAGCGGGAGGGTGGAATGAGCAGTTCTTC. It translates to CASGPGVAGGWNEQFF.

The table lists this clonotype with many counts. The V call is TRBV12-3 or TRBV12-4, the J call TRBJ2-7; 7 nucleotides align to TRBD2. V gave up 6 bases and J gave up 2 bases; unmatched junction bases: 7. The CDR3 covers 14 residues. CDR3 sequence reads: CASSLTSVTYEQYF. CDR3 coding DNA: TGTGCCAGCAGCCTTACTAGCGTTACCTACGAGCAGTACTTC.

This clonotype was counted many times. The V and J genes are TRBV20-1 and TRBJ1-4; D uncertain. CDR3 length: 13 residues. With 1 base removed from V and 5 bases from J, the gap between germline ends came to 8 bases. Germline CDR1 and CDR2: DFQATT and SNEGSKA (reference sequence). CDR3 coding DNA: TGCAGTGCTAGAGTCCCCCGAAATGAAAAACTGTTTTTT. Translating gives CSARVPRNEKLFF.

This clonotype was counted ten times or more. The chain recombines TRBV11-3 with TRBJ2-3; possible D gene TRBD1, 5 bases. The V and J ends lost 1 base and 3 bases respectively, with 11 bases between them. This CDR3 region has 15 residues. Germline lookup yields CDR1 SGHNT and CDR2 YENEEA. DNA for the CDR3: TGTGCCAGCAGCTTAGTATTTCAGGGAACAGATACGCAGTATTTT. Translation: CASSLVFQGTDTQYF.

The chain has TRBV30 and TRBJ1-6; D ambiguous. Per germline, CDR1 GTSNPN and CDR2 SVGIG (reference sequence). The V end lost 1 base, the J end lost 0 bases, and 7 bases lay between the germline ends. The CDR3 is 15 residues long. CDR3 nucleotides: TGTGCCTGGAGTGCCATAAGCTCCTATAATTCACCCCTCCACTTT. Amino acid sequence: CAWSAISSYNSPLHF.

This clonotype has ten or more counts. The chain combines TRBV20-1 with TRBJ2-7; TRBD2 matches at 7 bases. CDR1 and CDR2 from the germline V gene are DFQATT and SNEGSKA (reference sequence). V was pared by 0 bases and J by 6 bases, with 11 bases of the junction left unmatched. The CDR3 runs to 15 residues. In nucleotides, the CDR3 is TGCAGTGCTAGAGATTTCGGCGGGAGCCGGGGCGAGCAGTACTTC. Translated: CSARDFGGSRGEQYF.

This clonotype was recorded at least ten times. This sequence joins TRBV20-1 and TRBJ1-1; D gene ambiguous. V lost 3 bases, J lost 1 base, and 9 bases lay in between. The V gene's germline CDR1 is DFQATT and CDR2 SNEGSKA (reference sequence). This CDR3 has 13 residues. The CDR3 bases are TGCAGTGCTAGTATACCAGAGAACACTGAAGCTTTCTTT. Translating gives CSASIPENTEAFF.

Concerning this clonotype: A much bigger clone sits one base away, suggesting this may be a read error. This chain's CDR3 is CAGSLGGSNYGYTF. DNA for the CDR3: TGTGCCGGCAGCTTGGGAGGGTCCAACTATGGCTACACCTTC. The chain is built from TRBV7-2 and TRBJ1-2; D unresolved. The CDR3 runs to 14 residues. From germline, CDR1 is SGHTA and CDR2 FQGNSA.

This clonotype was found many times. The chain links TRBV7-2 to TRBJ1-6; a possible D gene is TRBD1 (6 bases). CDR3 length: 14 amino acids. V was clipped by 5 bases and J by 9 bases, with 14 bases between them. Germline CDR1 reads SGHTA; CDR2 reads FQGNSA. The CDR3, as DNA: TGTGCCAGCAGCGGGGGGGCCGGCGGTTCACCCCTCCACTTT. This codes for CASSGGAGGSPLHF.

On this clonotype: A much larger clonotype is one base distant, so this may be a read error. Because the CDR3 is missing its conserved closing phenylalanine or tryptophan, this is likely a read error. The chain is built from TRBV28 and TRBJ1-2; D is possibly TRBD1 (5 bases). The CDR3 sequence is 14 residues long. V gave up 5 bases and J gave up 4 bases, with 14 bases separating them. Germline loops: CDR1 MDHEN, CDR2 SYDVKM. The CDR3 nucleotides read TGTGCCAGCAGTCGGGACCCGGTTTCCTATGGCTACACCTCC. As protein: CASSRDPVSYGYTS.

The table lists this clonotype with many counts. The rearrangement joins TRBV7-2 to TRBJ2-5; no definite D call. Germline V CDR1 and CDR2: SGHTA, FQGNSA. This CDR3 is 14 amino acids long. Trimming shortened V by 4 bases and J by 0 bases, and 9 bases separated the two germline ends. The CDR3 region is CASSSLDHQETQYF. In nucleotides, the CDR3 is TGTGCCAGCAGCTCGCTCGACCACCAAGAGACCCAGTACTTC.

This clonotype was seen a few times. The chain links TRBV7-2 to TRBJ2-2, with a weak D call TRBD2 (6 bases). Germline-derived CDR1 and CDR2 are SGHTA and FQGNSA. Trimming cost V 4 bases and J 7 bases, with 16 bases left between them. There are 15 residues in the CDR3. CDR3 residues: CASSSRGGNFGELFF. CDR3 nucleotides: TGTGCCAGCAGCTCCCGTGGGGGGAATTTCGGGGAGCTGTTTTTT.

This clonotype was counted at least ten times. The V call is TRBV6-1, the J call TRBJ2-7, with D perhaps TRBD1 or TRBD2 (5 bases each). Germline V gene lookup returns CDR1 MNHNS and CDR2 SASEGT. Trimming stripped 6 bases from V and 2 bases from J, with 14 bases between. This CDR3 is 14 amino acids long. For the CDR3, the DNA is TGTGCCAGCAGGGTGACAGCGCGGGCCTACGAGCAGTACTTC. It yields the protein CASRVTARAYEQYF.

In this sample, this clonotype turned up many times. This chain links TRBV19 with TRBJ1-5; unclear D gene. With 2 bases removed from V and 7 bases from J, the gap between germline ends came to 12 bases. CDR3 length: 14 residues. The germline CDR1 and CDR2 sequences are LNHDA and SQIVND (reference sequence). CDR3 DNA: TGTGCCAGTAGTATACTAATCGAGGGCCAGCCCCAGCATTTT. As protein: CASSILIEGQPQHF.

The rearrangement links TRBV20-1 to TRBJ2-4; TRBD2 aligns across 9 bases. The tail of the sequence fits TRBJ2-1 better, so the J call may be wrong. Germline lookup yields CDR1 DFQATT and CDR2 SNEGSKA (reference sequence). The CDR3 length is 15 residues. CDR3 in amino acids: CSAPGSGREGYEQFF. The DNA for the CDR3 is TGCAGTGCTCCGGGCTCCGGGCGGGAGGGCTACGAGCAGTTCTTC.

This clonotype was seen repeatedly, ten times or more. The chain combines TRBV5-1 with TRBJ2-1; no definite D call. V was shortened by 0 bases and J by 7 bases, with 11 bases between the two germline ends. This CDR3 is built from 14 residues. Germline V lookup: CDR1 SGHRS, CDR2 YFSETQ. CDR3 nucleotide sequence: TGCGCCAGCAGCTTGGGAACGGTGGTTAATGAGCAGTTCTTC. Its translation is CASSLGTVVNEQFF.